This T cell receptor (beta chain) was identified during a study of early T cells in non-severe SARS-CoV-2 infection. Across the study: The input, bulk RNA from unsorted whole blood, was sequenced, and chains were unpaired.

V dropped 6 bases and J dropped 0 bases, with 12 bases sitting between them. The germline V gene encodes CDR1 MDHEN and CDR2 SYDVKM. The CDR3 is made up of 14 amino acids. The TCR library protocol attached unique molecular identifiers to the individual cDNA molecules. Each CDR3 protein gets one entry after TCRdb re-called the 5' RACE reads with MiXCR. The sample contains approximately 52,000 distinct CDR3 sequences, about 15% of which appear only once. Of note for this clonotype: Antigen specificity is unknown.

General study points: Reliance on VDJdb matching favored anti-spike CD8 responses; private and CD4 specificities were missed.

The origin of this receptor is an adult who was a healthcare worker with PCR-confirmed SARS-CoV-2 infection or an uninfected control (not recorded which). Sequencing was performed on whole blood, taken at baseline. This sequence joins TRBV28 and TRBJ2-7, with a tentative D call TRBD1 (6 bases). As DNA, the CDR3 is TGTGCCAGCAGGCAACAGGGTCTCTCCTACGAGCAGTACTTC. Translating gives CASRQQGLSYEQYF. The full variable domain, rest sourced from reference TRBV28 and TRBJ2-7, is DVKVTQSSRYLVKRTGEKVFLECVQDMDHENMFWYRQDPGLGLRLIYFSYDVKMKEKGDIPEGYSVSREKKERFSLILESASTNQTSMYLCASRQQGLSYEQYFGPGTRLTVT.